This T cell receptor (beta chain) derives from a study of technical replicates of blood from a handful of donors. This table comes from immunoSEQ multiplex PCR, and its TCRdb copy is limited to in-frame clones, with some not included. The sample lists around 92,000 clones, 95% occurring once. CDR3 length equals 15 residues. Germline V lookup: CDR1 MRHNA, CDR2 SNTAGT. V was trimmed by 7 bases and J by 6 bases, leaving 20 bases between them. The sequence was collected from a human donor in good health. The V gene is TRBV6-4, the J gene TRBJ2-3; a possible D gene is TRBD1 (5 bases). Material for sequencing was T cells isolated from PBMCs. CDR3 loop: CASNADKARADTQYF. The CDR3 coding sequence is TGTGCCAGCAACGCGGACAAGGCCCGGGCGGATACGCAGTATTTT.